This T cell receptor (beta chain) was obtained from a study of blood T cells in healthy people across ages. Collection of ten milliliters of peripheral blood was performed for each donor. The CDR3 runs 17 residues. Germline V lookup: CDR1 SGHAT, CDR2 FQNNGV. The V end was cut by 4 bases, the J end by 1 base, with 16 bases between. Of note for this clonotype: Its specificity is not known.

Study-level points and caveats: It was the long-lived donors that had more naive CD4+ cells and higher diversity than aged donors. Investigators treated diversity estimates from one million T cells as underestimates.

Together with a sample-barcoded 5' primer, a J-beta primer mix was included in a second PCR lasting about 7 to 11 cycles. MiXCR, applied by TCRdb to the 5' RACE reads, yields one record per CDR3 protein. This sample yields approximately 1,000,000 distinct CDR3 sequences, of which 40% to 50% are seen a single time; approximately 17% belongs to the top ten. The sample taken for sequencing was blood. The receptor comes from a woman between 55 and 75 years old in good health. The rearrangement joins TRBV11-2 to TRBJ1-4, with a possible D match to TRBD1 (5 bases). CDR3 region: CASSSEDSALTNEKLFF. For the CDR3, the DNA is TGTGCCAGCAGCTCAGAAGACAGCGCCCTAACTAATGAAAAACTGTTTTTT.